This T cell receptor beta chain was identified during a study of blood T cell repertoires in COVID-19. Method: immunoSEQ multiplex PCR; TCRdb's copy keeps in-frame clones and lacks some. Of 55,000 to 65,000 clones detected, over 75% appear once; the ten largest clones hold under 40%. This clone was observed once. The sequenced sample was peripheral blood. The clonotype comes from a man in his sixties with COVID-19, enrolled during active disease.

As DNA, the CDR3 is TGTGCCAGCAGTCGGGGGATAGTGGTTTACAATGAGCAGTTCTTC. Its protein is CASSRGIVVYNEQFF. This chain links TRBV14 with TRBJ2-1; maybe TRBD2 (6 bases). The CDR3 has 15 residues. Trimming took 6 bases from V and 4 from J, leaving 16 bases between them. Germline CDR1 and CDR2: SGHDN and FVKESK.